This is a list of T cell receptor beta chains from one sample in a study of blood T cells in healthy people across ages. TCRdb fed the 5' RACE reads into MiXCR, producing one record per CDR3 protein. The sample consists of 1.2 million to 1.5 million distinct CDR3 sequences, 42% of them appearing once. Material: blood. The receptor set was obtained from a woman aged 18-35 years in good health. Each CDR3 is given with its conserved first and last residue. The order of the fields is CDR3 length, J gene, V gene, D gene, clone size, CDR3 DNA, CDR3 protein. A D gene is named only where the DNA matches it firmly. Clone size is shown for a subset of rows, as once, few, many or a class of expanded clone.

15 TRBJ2-5 TRBV15 . few TGTGCCACCAGCAGAGATGACTTAGCAGGAGAGACCCAGTACTTC CATSRDDLAGETQYF
16 TRBJ2-2 TRBV5-1 . once TGCGCCAGCAGCCCCCGCGCGGATCCGAACACCGGGGAGCTGTTTTTT CASSPRADPNTGELFF
15 TRBJ1-6 TRBV6-6 . . TGTGCCAGCAGTTTCAAGGGGGTACGGGATCAACCCCTCCACTTT CASSFKGVRDQPLHF
15 TRBJ2-7 TRBV14 . few TGTGCCAGCAGTCTATTATCCGGGACCCCCTACGAGCAGTACTTC CASSLLSGTPYEQYF
15 TRBJ2-5 TRBV10-1 TRBD2 few TGCGCCAGCAGGTCCCTAGCGGGGAGGTTATGGGCCCAGTACTTC CASRSLAGRLWAQYF
14 TRBJ2-5 TRBV3-1 . few TGTGCCAGCAGCCAAGGGCAGGCAGGAGAGACCCAGTACTTC CASSQGQAGETQYF
15 TRBJ2-7 TRBV28 . . TGTGCCAGCCTTACACCCAACAGGGTCTGGCACGAGCAGTACTTC CASLTPNRVWHEQYF
18 TRBJ2-3 TRBV4-1 TRBD2 . TGCGCCAGCAGCCAAGATCGGATAGCGGGGGGCCGTGGAGATACGCAGTATTTT CASSQDRIAGGRGDTQYF
16 TRBJ2-7 TRBV20-1 . . TGCAGTGCTAGAGACCTTACGGGCAGGTTTCTATACGAGCAGTACTTC CSARDLTGRFLYEQYF
12 TRBJ2-5 TRBV24-1 . . TGTGCCACCAGTGATTCACAAGAGACCCAGTACTTC CATSDSQETQYF
17 TRBJ2-5 TRBV20-1 TRBD2 . TGCAGTGCTAGAGATCTCCCCAAAACCGGGACTACGGGGTCCCAGTACTTC CSARDLPKTGTTGSQYF
15 TRBJ2-7 TRBV7-2 TRBD2 many TGTGCCAGCAGCTTACTAGCGGGTGTGTCCTACGAGCAGTACTTC CASSLLAGVSYEQYF
14 TRBJ1-2 TRBV20-1 . . TGCAGTGCTAGGGGGGGAAGCGGGGGGAGCGGCTACACCTTC CSARGGSGGSGYTF
13 TRBJ2-3 TRBV20-1 . . TGCAGTGGCGGAGGGCGGGGCACAGATACGCAGTATTTT CSGGGRGTDTQYF
15 TRBJ2-1 TRBV4-2 TRBD2 . TGTGCCAGCAGCCAAAGCCTAGCGGGGGCGGATGAGCAGTTCTTC CASSQSLAGADEQFF
13 TRBJ2-7 TRBV5-5 TRBD1 few TGTGCCAGCAGTACACAGGGGATGCACGAGCAGTACTTC CASSTQGMHEQYF
13 TRBJ2-3 TRBV24-1 . . TGTGCCACCCAACTAGGGGGAACAGATACGCAGTATTTT CATQLGGTDTQYF
16 TRBJ1-5 TRBV4-2 TRBD1 . TGTGCCAGCAGCCAAGACCGACAGGGAGACGGCCAGCCCCAGCATTTT CASSQDRQGDGQPQHF
16 TRBJ1-2 TRBV7-9 TRBD1 few TGTGCCAGCAGCTTAGCCGGACAGGACAGGGCGGATGGCTACACCTTC CASSLAGQDRADGYTF
14 TRBJ2-7 TRBV11-2 . . TGTGCCAGCAGCTTAATATCCTCCACCTACGAGCAGTACTTC CASSLISSTYEQYF
14 TRBJ2-3 TRBV5-1 . . TGCGCCAGCAGTATCCGGGGTTACACAGATACGCAGTATTTT CASSIRGYTDTQYF
17 TRBJ2-5 TRBV28 TRBD1 . TGTGCCAGCAGTTTACGCACCGGGACAGTGGGGGAAGAGACCCAGTACTTC CASSLRTGTVGEETQYF
15 TRBJ2-1 TRBV7-9 TRBD2 . TGTGCCAGCAGCGGGCCGGGGACTAGCTACAATGAGCAGTTCTTC CASSGPGTSYNEQFF
17 TRBJ2-7 TRBV21-1 . . TGTGCCAGCAGCAAAAGGGGCGTAGCGACAAGCTCCTACGAGCAGTACTTC CASSKRGVATSSYEQYF
13 TRBJ2-5 TRBV6-2/TRBV6-3 . . TGTGCCAGCAGTTACGTAGTACAAGAGACCCAGTACTTC CASSYVVQETQYF
16 TRBJ2-1 TRBV3-1 TRBD2 . TGTGCCAGCAGCCCGCAACCGGGACTAGGATTCATCGAGCAGTTCTTC CASSPQPGLGFIEQFF
16 TRBJ2-2 TRBV12-3/TRBV12-4 . once TGTGCCAGCAGCCCCCCCCAAGCGGGGAACACCGGGGAGCTGTTTTTT CASSPPQAGNTGELFF
16 TRBJ2-7 TRBV27 . few TGTGCCAGCAGTCCAAATGGTAGGGACGGCTCCTACGAGCAGTACTTC CASSPNGRDGSYEQYF
18 TRBJ2-2 TRBV27 TRBD2 . TGTGCCAGCAGTTTATCCCCGACTAGCGGGACCTACACCGGGGAGCTGTTTTTT CASSLSPTSGTYTGELFF
13 TRBJ2-3 TRBV20-1 . few TGCAGTGCTTCCTCTGGGACTCCAGATACGCAGTATTTT CSASSGTPDTQYF
15 TRBJ2-3 TRBV9 . . TGTGCCAGCAGCGTAGCTCGGACGGGCACAGATACGCAGTATTTT CASSVARTGTDTQYF
16 TRBJ2-1 TRBV6-5 TRBD2 few TGTGCCAGCAGTTACTCGAAGGGCGGGAGATACAATGAGCAGTTCTTC CASSYSKGGRYNEQFF
16 TRBJ1-2 TRBV20-1 TRBD1 . TGCAGTGCTAGAGGGGGACAGGGGGCGCGCAACTATGGCTACACCTTC CSARGGQGARNYGYTF
14 TRBJ1-2 TRBV30 TRBD1 . TGTGCCTGGAGCGGGGACAGGAACCGCTATGGCTACACCTTC CAWSGDRNRYGYTF
14 TRBJ1-6 TRBV6-6 TRBD1 few TGTGCCAGCAACCAACAGGGGTATAATTCACCCCTCCACTTT CASNQQGYNSPLHF
16 TRBJ2-7 TRBV5-6 TRBD1 . TGTGCCAGCAGCTCGACGGGACAGGTAACCTCCTACGAGCAGTACTTC CASSSTGQVTSYEQYF
16 TRBJ2-1 TRBV21-1 . . TGTGCCAGCAGCAAAGCGCGCGACAGGGAGGATCATGAGCAGTTCTTC CASSKARDREDHEQFF
16 TRBJ1-5 TRBV30 . . TGTGCCTGGAGCGGTCATCGGGGCAGGGGAGATCAGCCCCAGCATTTT CAWSGHRGRGDQPQHF
14 TRBJ2-5 TRBV14 . . TGTGCCAGCAGCCAATACGGGACAAACAATGAGCAGTACTTC CASSQYGTNNEQYF
15 TRBJ1-3 TRBV4-1 . . TGCGCCAGCAGCCAAGTAGGTGACAGAGGAAACACCATATATTTT CASSQVGDRGNTIYF
15 TRBJ2-5 TRBV12-3/TRBV12-4 . . TGTGCCAGCAGGAACCGCATCAACGCCGAAGAGACCCAGTACTTC CASRNRINAEETQYF
13 TRBJ2-1 TRBV5-6 . . TGTGCCAGCAGCCCTGGACTGCGCGATGAGCAGTTCTTC CASSPGLRDEQFF